The clone carrying this T cell receptor (beta chain) was counted between two and nine times. Its matching antigen is unknown. Germline V CDR1 and CDR2: SGHRS, YFSETQ. This CDR3 is built from 15 residues. This sample was taken from a study of cytomegalovirus exposure and HLA in healthy donors. Findings of the study overall: Most subjects had HLA-A and HLA-B alleles reportedly predicted accurately by TCR beta sequences. CMV serostatus stood as the only immune exposure information on hand. In the analysis, some V segments, TRBV6-2 and TRBV6-3 included, were excluded as indistinguishable.

Donors sampled were nominally healthy, though unrecorded immune exposures were likely. Use of 60 Vbeta and 13 Jbeta primers characterized the PCR. The assay was immunoSEQ multiplex PCR, and TCRdb's table has in-frame clones only and misses some. The sample gives 54,000 or so clones, 70% of which show up once; 15% to 20% is in the top ten. Input material: PBMCs. The receptor was isolated from a woman aged 55 to 70 in good health and CMV-seropositive. The rearrangement links TRBV5-1 to TRBJ2-5, with D perhaps matching TRBD1 (5 bases). The end of the DNA fits TRBJ2-7 better, so the J call may be wrong. The DNA for the CDR3 is TGCGCCAGCAGCTTGGGGGCAGGGCAGGTCTACGAGCAGTACTTC. Translating it yields CASSLGAGQVYEQYF.